This entry lists 11 T cell receptor beta chains sequenced from one sample in a study of identical twins. A single record per CDR3 protein comes from TCRdb applying MiXCR to the 5' RACE reads. The sample records about 1.7 million distinct CDR3 sequences, 32% being singletons. Sequenced material: cord blood. The receptors shown here come from a newborn girl in good health.

This clonotype was seen a single time. The CDR3 DNA reads as TGTGCCAGCAGGACAGGGTCCTACAATGAGCAGTACTTC. Its translation: CASRTGSYNEQYF. This chain joins TRBV2 and TRBJ2-7; 7 positions match TRBD1. The CDR3 totals 13 residues. Germline CDR1 reads SNHLY; CDR2 reads FYNNEI. The junction had 9 bases not matched to a gene; V was cut back by 6 bases and J by 7 bases. The variable domain in full, completed from reference TRBV2 and TRBJ2-7, reads EPEVTQTPSHQVTQMGQEVILRCVPISNHLYFYWYRQILGQKVEFLVSFYNNEISEKSEIFDDQFSVERPDGSNFTLKIRSTKLEDSAMYFCASRTGSYNEQYFGPGTRLTVT.

This clonotype was seen more than once but under ten times. The chain employs TRBV4-2 and TRBJ2-3, with TRBD2 as a possible D gene (6 bases). The V gene lost 0 bases and the J gene lost 1 base, with 11 bases spanning the gap. This CDR3 comprises 16 residues. Germline V gene lookup returns CDR1 LGHNA and CDR2 YNFKEQ. The CDR3 DNA reads TGTGCCAGCAGCCAAGACACGGGAGTTGGCACAGATACGCAGTATTTT. This codes for CASSQDTGVGTDTQYF.

This clonotype was recorded once. A much larger clone lies a single base off, so this may be a read error. This rearrangement joins TRBV3-1 to TRBJ1-5; TRBD1 is a possible D gene (5 bases). This CDR3 has 14 residues. CDR1 and CDR2 (germline): LGHDT, YNNKEL (reference sequence). The DNA for the CDR3 is TGTGCCGGCAGCCAAGCCCAGGGTAATCAGCCCCAGCATTTT. It specifies CAGSQAQGNQPQHF.

This chain connects TRBV20-1 to TRBJ1-2, with D unclear. The CDR3 spans 12 residues. Germline CDR1 and CDR2: DFQATT and SNEGSKA (reference sequence). Trimming took off 8 bases at V and 0 bases at J, with 10 bases between the two ends. The CDR3 here is CSSPPTNYGYTF. The CDR3 DNA is TGCAGTTCTCCACCAACTAACTATGGCTACACCTTC.

This clonotype occurred once. The genes are TRBV28 and TRBJ1-1; D gene ambiguous. There are 13 residues in the CDR3. Trimming took 3 bases from V and 5 from J, leaving 10 bases between them. Germline-derived CDR1 and CDR2 are MDHEN and SYDVKM. The CDR3 spells CASSLGIGTEAFF. The DNA for the CDR3 is TGTGCCAGCAGTTTGGGTATTGGGACTGAAGCTTTCTTT.

To note about this clonotype: A read error may produce the germline difference seen at one junction end. The chain couples TRBV5-6 to TRBJ2-3; 9 bases align to TRBD2. The V gene's germline CDR1 is SGHDT and CDR2 YYEEEE. The CDR3 loop spans 17 amino acids. This CDR3 is CAGSLQREDRSTDTQYF. As DNA, the CDR3 is TGTGCCGGCAGCTTACAGCGGGAGGACCGTAGCACAGATACGCAGTATTTT.

Ten or more counts support this clonotype. The chain employs TRBV14 and TRBJ2-3; the D is unclear. Looked up from germline, CDR1 is SGHDN and CDR2 is FVKESK. The CDR3 extends over 13 amino acids. The germline V and J ends were trimmed by 4 bases and 2 bases, with 7 bases remaining between them. This CDR3 reads CASSPLATDTQYF. CDR3 bases: TGTGCCAGCAGCCCCTTAGCCACAGATACGCAGTATTTT.

The chain is built from TRBV6-6 and TRBJ2-4; possibly TRBD1 or TRBD2 for D (6 bases each). The V and J ends lost 8 bases and 6 bases respectively, with 14 bases between them. The CDR3 has 13 amino acids. Germline assignment: CDR1 MNHNY and CDR2 SVGAGI (reference sequence). Here the CDR3 reads CASRTRGLNIQYF. CDR3 DNA sequence: TGTGCCAGCCGCACCAGGGGACTAAACATTCAGTACTTC.

This clonotype occurred once. V and J are TRBV7-2 and TRBJ1-3, with 7 bases that match TRBD1. The germline V gene has CDR1 SGHTA and CDR2 FQGNSA. The CDR3 has 16 residues. Trimming cost V 0 bases and J 0 bases; bases outside gene matches: 2. CDR3 DNA sequence: TGTGCCAGCAGCTTAGCGGGGACAGTCTCTGGAAACACCATATATTTT. Protein product: CASSLAGTVSGNTIYF. The entire variable domain, with the rest obtained from reference TRBV7-2 and TRBJ1-3, is as follows: GAGVSQSPSNKVTEKGKDVELRCDPISGHTALYWYRQSLGQGLEFLIYFQGNSAPDKSGLPSDRFSAERTGGSVSTLTIQRTQQEDSAVYLCASSLAGTVSGNTIYFGEGSWLTVV.

A few counts support this clonotype. The chain joins TRBV20-1 to TRBJ1-2; 7 bases fit TRBD1. The CDR3 consists of 12 residues. Germline CDR1 is DFQATT and CDR2 is SNEGSKA (reference sequence). The ends lost 6 bases at V and 8 bases at J; junction bases unmatched: 9. The CDR3 protein is CSASDRFYGYTF. The CDR3 bases are TGCAGTGCCTCGGACAGGTTTTACGGCTACACCTTC.

This clonotype has a handful of counts. The V and J genes are TRBV3-1 and TRBJ2-6, with TRBD1 identical over 9 bases. Germline V gene lookup returns CDR1 LGHDT and CDR2 YNNKEL (reference sequence). Losses at the gene ends were 0 bases for V and 0 bases for J; bases not matched to a gene: 9. The CDR3 contains 20 residues. CDR3 region: CASSQDRRQGVYSGANVLTF. The CDR3 region has the DNA TGTGCCAGCAGCCAAGATCGCCGACAGGGGGTTTACTCTGGGGCCAACGTCCTGACTTTC.